This entry lists 21 T cell receptor beta chains sequenced from one sample in a study of cytomegalovirus exposure and HLA in healthy donors. PCR employed 60 Vbeta and 13 Jbeta primers. The assay was immunoSEQ multiplex PCR, and TCRdb's table has in-frame clones only and misses some. The data show some 120,000 clones, with 80% seen just once and more than 3% held by the top ten. The sequencing input was PBMCs. The receptors come from a male donor in good health and CMV-seronegative.

The chain is built from TRBV5-1 and TRBJ2-1, with TRBD2 matching over 14 bases. V was pared by 0 bases and J by 7 bases, with 6 bases of the junction left unmatched. CDR1 is SGHRS and CDR2 is YFSETQ in the germline V gene. CDR3 length equals 17 residues. CDR3 loop: CASSLVGTSGRGNEQFF. CDR3 coding DNA: TGCGCCAGCAGCTTGGTCGGGACTAGCGGGAGAGGGAATGAGCAGTTCTTC.

The gene calls are TRBV7-8 and TRBJ2-5; D unresolved. The V and J ends lost 5 bases and 1 base respectively, with 11 bases between them. CDR3 length equals 14 residues. Germline CDR1 SGHVS, CDR2 FQNEAQ. The CDR3 here is CASSPRVLQETQYF. The CDR3 region has the DNA TGTGCCAGCAGCCCTCGGGTCCTCCAAGAGACCCAGTACTTC.

The V and J genes are TRBV28 and TRBJ2-1; 8 nucleotides agree with TRBD2. The length of the CDR3 is 15 residues. The V gene end was trimmed by 2 bases and the J gene end by 4 bases; junction bases not matched to a gene: 4. From germline, CDR1 is MDHEN and CDR2 SYDVKM. The CDR3 loop reads CASSLTSGIYNEQFF. For the CDR3, the DNA is TGTGCCAGCAGTTTAACTAGCGGCATATACAATGAGCAGTTCTTC.

The V and J genes are TRBV11-1 and TRBJ2-5; no firm D call. In germline, CDR1 is SGHAT, CDR2 FQDESV (reference sequence). Trimming removed 5 bases from V and 5 bases from J, with 12 bases in between. The CDR3 has 13 amino acids. The CDR3: CASSPTRRETQYF. In nucleotides, the CDR3 is TGTGCCAGCAGCCCGACCCGGCGGGAGACCCAGTACTTC.

This clone was detected a few times. The rearrangement joins TRBV21-1 to TRBJ1-2; the table calls TRBD1, which could not be checked here. TRBV21-1 is flagged as a pseudogene. CDR3 size: 18 residues. DNA of the CDR3: TGTGCCAGCAGCAAAATCCCCCCGGATTGTGGGCTGAACTATGGCTACACCTTC. Protein: CASSKIPPDCGLNYGYTF.

The CDR3 region is CASSLEPRDSYEQYF. The CDR3 DNA is TGTGCCAGCAGCTTAGAGCCTCGGGACAGCTACGAGCAGTACTTC. The V call is TRBV11-2, the J call TRBJ2-7, with 7 nucleotides matching TRBD1. The CDR3 runs to 15 residues. Germline CDR1 reads SGHAT; CDR2 reads FQNNGV. Trimming removed 0 bases from V and 3 bases from J; junction bases left unmatched: 5.

V gene TRBV6-5 combines with J gene TRBJ1-1, with 7 bases that match TRBD1. There are 13 residues in the CDR3. Germline trimming cut 8 bases from V and 4 bases from J; bases unmatched to any gene: 7. Germline V gives CDR1 MNHEY, CDR2 SVGAGI. The CDR3: CASGSRGATEAFF. The CDR3 coding sequence is TGTGCCAGCGGAAGCAGGGGGGCCACTGAAGCTTTCTTT.

J is TRBJ1-5 and V is TRBV30; D is ambiguous. The length of the CDR3 is 15 residues. Trimming left V 1 base short and J 4 bases short, with 14 bases between. Looked up from germline, CDR1 is GTSNPN and CDR2 is SVGIG (reference sequence). This chain's CDR3 is CAWSGTQKRNQPQHF. The CDR3, as DNA: TGTGCCTGGAGTGGCACCCAAAAGAGGAATCAGCCCCAGCATTTT.

This sequence joins TRBV5-4 and TRBJ1-2; weak D call: TRBD1 (5 bases). CDR1 is SGHNT, CDR2 YYREEE, per germline (reference sequence). The CDR3 length is 15 residues. The V end was cut by 0 bases, the J end by 6 bases, with 15 bases between. In DNA, the CDR3 is TGTGCCAGCAGCTTGGGGCAGGGCGGGAATAATGGCTACACCTTC. Translation: CASSLGQGGNNGYTF.

In the case of this clone: The junction and the germline gene differ at one end; a read error may be behind it. The DNA of the CDR3 is TGTTCCAGCAGCTTAGCAGAGGTCCACGGCTACACCTTC. This gives the protein CSSSLAEVHGYTF. The chain recombines TRBV7-9 with TRBJ1-2, with D unclear. The CDR3 runs 13 residues. In germline, CDR1 is SEHNR, CDR2 FQNEAQ (reference sequence).

This chain joins TRBV29-1 and TRBJ1-1; TRBD1 aligns across 7 bases. Trimming took 7 bases from V and 5 from J; bases not matched to a gene: 10. Germline V gene sequence: CDR1 SQVTM, CDR2 ANQGSEA. The CDR3 has 13 amino acids. This CDR3 reads CSAVRQGGTEAFF. For the CDR3, the DNA is TGCAGCGCCGTCCGACAGGGAGGTACTGAAGCTTTCTTT.

The chain joins TRBV14 to TRBJ1-1; TRBD1 is a possible D gene (6 bases). The CDR3 is 13 amino acids. Between the trimmed V and J ends, which lost 9 bases and 2 bases, there was a span of 13 bases. CDR1 and CDR2 (germline): SGHDN, FVKESK. For the CDR3, the DNA is TGTGCCAGTTCCCTAGGGGGAAACACTGAAGCTTTCTTT. Protein product: CASSLGGNTEAFF.

This chain connects TRBV11-2 to TRBJ2-5, with 7 bases matching TRBD1. This CDR3 region has 16 residues. CDR1 SGHAT and CDR2 FQNNGV come from the germline V gene. The ends lost 5 bases at V and 2 bases at J; junction bases unmatched: 11. CDR3 nucleotide sequence: TGTGCCAGCAGCCAACAGGGGCTCACGGGGCAAGAGACCCAGTACTTC. It translates to CASSQQGLTGQETQYF.

The table lists this clone with a count of one. The chain combines TRBV7-7 with TRBJ2-7; TRBD1 matches at 7 bases. Germline CDR1 reads SSHAT; CDR2 reads FNYEAQ (reference sequence). The CDR3 covers 13 residues. The V segment lost 5 bases and the J segment 2 bases; nucleotides outside the gene matches: 3. The CDR3 reads CASSLGTAYEQYF. CDR3 in DNA: TGTGCCAGCAGCCTAGGGACAGCCTACGAGCAGTACTTC.

This clone was observed a few times. This chain joins TRBV19 and TRBJ1-5; tentatively, D is TRBD1 (6 bases). Germline loops: CDR1 LNHDA, CDR2 SQIVND (reference sequence). Trimming removed 5 bases at V and 7 bases at J, with 21 bases between. The CDR3 consists of 16 residues. Here the CDR3 DNA reads TGTGCCAGTAGTCCCAGAGGGGGACAATCAGAGCAGCCCCAGCATTTT. Translation: CASSPRGGQSEQPQHF.

The CDR3 DNA follows: TGTGCCAGCAGTGGAGGGACAGATTATGGCAATCAGCCCCAGCATTTT. It specifies CASSGGTDYGNQPQHF. This rearrangement joins TRBV6-1 to TRBJ1-5, with TRBD1 identical over 7 bases. Germline V CDR1 and CDR2: MNHNS, SASEGT. V gave up 4 bases and J gave up 2 bases; unmatched junction bases: 8. The CDR3 totals 16 residues.

This clone was counted only a few times. This chain joins TRBV27 and TRBJ2-5; the D gene is possibly TRBD2 (5 bases). The germline V gene encodes CDR1 MNHEY and CDR2 SMNVEV (reference sequence). V lost 2 bases to trimming and J lost 13 bases, with 8 bases between them. CDR3 length equals 10 residues. CDR3 nucleotide sequence: TGTGCCAGCAGTTTAGAGGGCGGGTACTTC. Encoded protein: CASSLEGGYF.

The rearrangement uses TRBV15 and TRBJ2-2, with TRBD2 matching over 8 bases. CDR3 length equals 15 residues. CDR1 is LNHNV and CDR2 is YYDKDF in the germline V gene (reference sequence). J was trimmed by 3 bases and V by 3 bases; bases with no gene match: 3. CDR3 protein: CATSSGGADTGELFF. For the CDR3, the DNA is TGTGCCACCAGCAGCGGGGGGGCCGACACCGGGGAGCTGTTTTTT.

V gene TRBV6-1 combines with J gene TRBJ1-6; D is undetermined. In germline, CDR1 is MNHNS, CDR2 SASEGT. Trimming left V 1 base short and J 16 bases short, with 11 bases between. The CDR3 is made up of 12 amino acids. The CDR3 region has the DNA TGTGCCAGCAGTGAAGATGGCAGGTGTCTCCACTTT. Translating it yields CASSEDGRCLHF.

Only a few counts were recorded for this clone. The chain joins TRBV30 to TRBJ1-5; TRBD1 might be the D (5 bases). Germline V gene data show CDR1 as GTSNPN and CDR2 as SVGIG (reference sequence). This CDR3 region has 13 residues. Trimming pared 4 bases from V and 0 bases from J, leaving 7 bases between. CDR3 residues: CAWTGYSNQPQHF. The CDR3 DNA follows: TGTGCCTGGACAGGGTATAGCAATCAGCCCCAGCATTTT.

This chain joins TRBV20-1 and TRBJ2-5; D unresolved. The germline V gene has CDR1 DFQATT and CDR2 SNEGSKA (reference sequence). The CDR3 totals 11 residues. V lost 3 bases, J lost 0 bases, and 2 bases lay in between. The CDR3 nucleotides read TGCAGTGCTAGTAACCAAGAGACCCAGTACTTC. It translates to CSASNQETQYF.